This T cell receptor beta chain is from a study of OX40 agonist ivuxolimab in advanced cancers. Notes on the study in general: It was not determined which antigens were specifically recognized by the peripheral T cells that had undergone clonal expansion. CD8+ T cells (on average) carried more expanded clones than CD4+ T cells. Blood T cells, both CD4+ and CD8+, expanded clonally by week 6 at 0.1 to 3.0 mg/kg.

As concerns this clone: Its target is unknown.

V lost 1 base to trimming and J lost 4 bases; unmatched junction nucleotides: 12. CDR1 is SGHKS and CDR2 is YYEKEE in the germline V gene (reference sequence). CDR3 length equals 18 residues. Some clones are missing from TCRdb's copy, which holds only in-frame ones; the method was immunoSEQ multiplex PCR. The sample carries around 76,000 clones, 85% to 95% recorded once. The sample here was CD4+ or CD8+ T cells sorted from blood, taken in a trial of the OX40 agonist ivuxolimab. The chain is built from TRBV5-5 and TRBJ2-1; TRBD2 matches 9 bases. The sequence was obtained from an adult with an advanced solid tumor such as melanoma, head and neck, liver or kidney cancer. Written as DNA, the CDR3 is TGTGCCAGCAGCTTGTCAACTTTAGCGGGAGTAGGTTACAATGAGCAGTTCTTC. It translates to CASSLSTLAGVGYNEQFF.